The entry that follows covers one TCR beta chain sequence. This clone showed up just a few times. Its specific antigen is unknown. No per-base quality is available; no much larger clone lies one base away. The sample belongs to a study of blood T cell repertoires in COVID-19 (dated by TCRdb to the early 2020s). Background for the entire study: Samples covering the acute and convalescent phases of COVID-19 were provided by collaborators in the United States, Italy and Spain. The material from the prospective study consisted of cDNA or gDNA derived from T cells, B-cell-depleted T cells, or PBMCs. Deeply sampled blood TCRbeta repertoires from subjects exposed to, actively infected with, or recovered from COVID-19 were included in the dataset. A freely available public database, intended as a resource for researchers studying the immune response to SARS-CoV-2, is where the repertoires were released. The samples were drawn from two sources: the first 160 participants of the ongoing ImmuneRACE study, and about 1,300 subjects contributed by 6 global collaborators. Nearly every sample came with metadata listing a de-identified subject ID, COVID-19 status, age in years and sex. Where available, HLA class I and class II types were obtained from metadata supplied by the sample provider rather than from assay-based typing.

According to the germline V gene, CDR1 reads LGHNT and CDR2 reads FRNRAP. The junction carries 18 bases between V and J, which are trimmed by 1 base and 6 bases respectively. From the cysteine through the phenylalanine, the CDR3 covers 16 amino acids. Only CDR3 DNA remains: 48 bases, in frame from the first base. Participants in the prospective study were aged roughly 18 to 90 years, lived in under 30 United States geographic areas, and enrolled through a virtual design. In the prospective study, participants were assigned to cohorts based on the clinical history participants reported in a screening survey and a study questionnaire. Recovered participants in ImmuneRACE Cohort 3 were defined by two consecutive negative NP/OP PCR tests, clearance by a healthcare professional, or resolution of symptoms. Mobile phlebotomists in the prospective study collected whole blood, serum and a nasopharyngeal or oropharyngeal swab from every participant. Prospective study participants could optionally give additional blood draws and questionnaires over an approximately 2-month period. Prospective study blood samples were shipped either frozen or at room temperature before DNA extraction.

TCRbeta CDR3 regions were amplified from genomic DNA by means of the immunoSEQ Assay, a bias-controlled multiplex PCR. Processing in the source paper ran as follows. The number of nucleated cells in each sample was estimated by amplification of reference gene primers within the assay. Sequence reads were collapsed and filtered to measure the absolute abundance of every unique TCRbeta CDR3 rearrangement. For each sample, productive Simpson clonality was calculated as the square root of Simpson's diversity index over productive rearrangements. Not all clones reach the TCRdb copy of this immuneACCESS table, which keeps in-frame sequences only. Checked studies attribute under half of the gap to unresolved V genes and leave the rest unexplained. V and J calls and clone size are as listed in that table; D and trimming were resolved from the DNA. This sample is represented by hundreds of thousands of clones; about nine tenths of them were singletons. The ten largest clones add up to around 7.9% of the sample.

Broader findings and caveats from the paper: The amount of clinical and demographic metadata varied by source and participant and was provided uncurated.

This sequence was found in a woman in her fifties or sixties who had recovered from COVID-19. Recombination connected TRBV12-5 to TRBJ1-1; TRBD1 is a weak D gene call, 6 bases matching. Sequencing was done on a sample of PBMCs or T cells enriched from blood (not recorded which). The bases read TGTGCTAGTGGTTTGGACAAGGGGGAGGGGATGGCTGAAGCTTTCTTT. This sequence encodes CASGLDKGEGMAEAFF.